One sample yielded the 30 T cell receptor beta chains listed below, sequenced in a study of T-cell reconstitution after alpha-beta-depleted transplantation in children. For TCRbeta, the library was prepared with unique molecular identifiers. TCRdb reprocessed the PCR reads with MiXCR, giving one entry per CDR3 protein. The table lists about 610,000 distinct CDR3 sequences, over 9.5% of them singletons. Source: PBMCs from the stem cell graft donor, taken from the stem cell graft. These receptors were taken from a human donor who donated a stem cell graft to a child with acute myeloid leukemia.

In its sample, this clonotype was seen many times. The CDR3 spells CSVAATYEQYF. Written as DNA, the CDR3 is TGCAGCGTTGCAGCGACTTACGAGCAGTACTTC. The rearrangement joins TRBV29-1 to TRBJ2-7, with D unresolved. Germline V gene lookup returns CDR1 SQVTM and CDR2 ANQGSEA. The length of the CDR3 is 11 residues. Trimming removed 4 bases at V and 4 bases at J, with 8 bases between.

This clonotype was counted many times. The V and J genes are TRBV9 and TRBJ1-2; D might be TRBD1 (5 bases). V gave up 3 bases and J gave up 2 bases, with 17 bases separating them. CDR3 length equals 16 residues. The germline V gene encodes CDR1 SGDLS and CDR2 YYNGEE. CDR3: CASSAAGRGTNYGYTF. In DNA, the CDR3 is TGTGCCAGCAGCGCCGCTGGGCGGGGCACAAACTATGGCTACACCTTC.

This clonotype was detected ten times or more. The CDR3 sequence: CSVGRLAGRSTDTQYF. CDR3 coding DNA: TGCAGCGTCGGGCGGCTAGCGGGTCGTAGCACAGATACGCAGTATTTT. The chain recombines TRBV29-1 with TRBJ2-3; TRBD2 matches at 8 bases. Germline V CDR1 and CDR2: SQVTM, ANQGSEA. The CDR3 loop spans 16 amino acids. The V and J ends lost 6 bases and 0 bases, in that order; junction bases with no gene match: 11.

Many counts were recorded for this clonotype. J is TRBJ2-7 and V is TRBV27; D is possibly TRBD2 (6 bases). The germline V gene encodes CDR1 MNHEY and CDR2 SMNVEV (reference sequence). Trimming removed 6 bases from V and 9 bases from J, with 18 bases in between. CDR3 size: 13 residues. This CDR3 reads CASSSRLGLWQYF. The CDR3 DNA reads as TGTGCCAGCAGCTCCCGACTAGGTCTCTGGCAGTACTTC.

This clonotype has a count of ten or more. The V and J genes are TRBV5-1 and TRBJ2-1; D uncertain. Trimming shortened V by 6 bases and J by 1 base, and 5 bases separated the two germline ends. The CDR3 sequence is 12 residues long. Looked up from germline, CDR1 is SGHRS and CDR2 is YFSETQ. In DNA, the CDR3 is TGCGCCAGCAAAGCATCCTACAATGAGCAGTTCTTC. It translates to CASKASYNEQFF. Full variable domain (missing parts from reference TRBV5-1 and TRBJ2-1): KAGVTQTPRYLIKTRGQQVTLSCSPISGHRSVSWYQQTPGQGLQFLFEYFSETQRNKGNFPGRFSGRQFSNSRSEMNVSTLELGDSALYLCASKASYNEQFFGPGTRLTVL.

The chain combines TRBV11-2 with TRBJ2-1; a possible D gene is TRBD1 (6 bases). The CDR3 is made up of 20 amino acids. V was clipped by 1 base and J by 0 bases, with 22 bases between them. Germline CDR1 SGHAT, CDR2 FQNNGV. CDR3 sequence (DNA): TGTGCCAGCAGCTTAGGGTGGGACATAACTGGCGGACCCTCCTACAATGAGCAGTTCTTC. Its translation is CASSLGWDITGGPSYNEQFF.

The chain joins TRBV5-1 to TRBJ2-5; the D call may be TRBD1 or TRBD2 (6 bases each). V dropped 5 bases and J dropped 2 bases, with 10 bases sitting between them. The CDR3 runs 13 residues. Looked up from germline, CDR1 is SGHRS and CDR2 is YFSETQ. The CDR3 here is CASRLGGQETQYF. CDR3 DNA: TGCGCCAGCAGACTAGGGGGGCAAGAGACCCAGTACTTC.

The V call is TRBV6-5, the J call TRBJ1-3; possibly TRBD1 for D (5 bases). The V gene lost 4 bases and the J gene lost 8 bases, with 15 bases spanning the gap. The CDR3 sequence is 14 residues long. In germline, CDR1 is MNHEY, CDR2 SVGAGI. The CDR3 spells CASSWGGQGDTIYF. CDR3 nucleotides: TGTGCCAGCAGTTGGGGAGGCCAAGGGGACACCATATATTTT.

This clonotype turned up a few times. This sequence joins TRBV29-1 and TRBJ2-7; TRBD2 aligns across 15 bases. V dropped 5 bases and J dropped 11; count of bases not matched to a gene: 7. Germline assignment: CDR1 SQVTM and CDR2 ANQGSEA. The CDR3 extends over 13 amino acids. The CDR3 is CSVPGLAGGPEYF. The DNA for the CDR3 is TGCAGCGTTCCCGGACTAGCGGGAGGGCCCGAGTACTTC.

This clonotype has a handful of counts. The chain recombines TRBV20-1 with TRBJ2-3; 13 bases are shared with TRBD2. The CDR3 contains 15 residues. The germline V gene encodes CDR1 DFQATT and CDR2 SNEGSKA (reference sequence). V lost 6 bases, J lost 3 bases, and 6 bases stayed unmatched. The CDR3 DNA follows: TGCAGTGCATCGACTAGCGGGAGGTTGACAGATACGCAGTATTTT. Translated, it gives CSASTSGRLTDTQYF.

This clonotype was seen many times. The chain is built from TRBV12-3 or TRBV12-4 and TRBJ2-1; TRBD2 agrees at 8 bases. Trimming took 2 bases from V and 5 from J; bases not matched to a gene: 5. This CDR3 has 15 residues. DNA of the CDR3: TGTGCCAGCAGTTTAATCCTAGCGGGCAACAATGAGCAGTTCTTC. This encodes CASSLILAGNNEQFF.

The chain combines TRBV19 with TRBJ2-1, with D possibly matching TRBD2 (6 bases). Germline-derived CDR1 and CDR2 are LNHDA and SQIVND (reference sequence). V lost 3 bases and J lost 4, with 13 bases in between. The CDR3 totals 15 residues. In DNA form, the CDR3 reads TGTGCCAGTAGTATGTACCGGGAGTTATACAATGAGCAGTTCTTC. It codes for CASSMYRELYNEQFF.

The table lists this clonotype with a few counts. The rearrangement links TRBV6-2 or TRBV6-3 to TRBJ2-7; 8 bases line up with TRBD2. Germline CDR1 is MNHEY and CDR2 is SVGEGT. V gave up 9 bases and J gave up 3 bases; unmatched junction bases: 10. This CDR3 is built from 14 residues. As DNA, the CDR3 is TGTGCCAGTAAAAAGCGGGAGAGGCTCTACGAGCAGTACTTC. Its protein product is CASKKRERLYEQYF.

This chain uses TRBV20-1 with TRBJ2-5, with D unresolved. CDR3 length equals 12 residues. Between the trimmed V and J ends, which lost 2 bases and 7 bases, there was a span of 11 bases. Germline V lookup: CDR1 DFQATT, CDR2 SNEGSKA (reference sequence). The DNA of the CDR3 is TGCAGTGCTAGACCGGCCGGTGGGACCCAGTACTTC. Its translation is CSARPAGGTQYF.

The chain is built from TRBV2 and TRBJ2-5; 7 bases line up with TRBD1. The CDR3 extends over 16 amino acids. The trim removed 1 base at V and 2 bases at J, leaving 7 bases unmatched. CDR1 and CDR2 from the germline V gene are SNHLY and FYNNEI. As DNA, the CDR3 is TGTGCCAGCAGTGAAGGATCATGGACAGGACAAGAGACCCAGTACTTC. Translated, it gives CASSEGSWTGQETQYF.

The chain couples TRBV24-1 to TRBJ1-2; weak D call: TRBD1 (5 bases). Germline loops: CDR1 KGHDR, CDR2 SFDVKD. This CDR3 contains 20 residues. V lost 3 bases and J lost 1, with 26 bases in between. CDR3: CATSDPNGAGTEALNYGYTF. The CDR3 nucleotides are TGTGCCACCAGTGATCCCAACGGGGCCGGGACGGAAGCCCTTAACTATGGCTACACCTTC.

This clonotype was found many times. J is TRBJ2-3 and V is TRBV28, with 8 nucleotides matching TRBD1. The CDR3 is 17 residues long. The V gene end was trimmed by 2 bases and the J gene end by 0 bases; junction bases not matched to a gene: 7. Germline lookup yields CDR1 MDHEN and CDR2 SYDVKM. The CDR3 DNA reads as TGTGCCAGCAGTTTAGACTCCAGGACAGGGAGCACAGATACGCAGTATTTT. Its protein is CASSLDSRTGSTDTQYF.

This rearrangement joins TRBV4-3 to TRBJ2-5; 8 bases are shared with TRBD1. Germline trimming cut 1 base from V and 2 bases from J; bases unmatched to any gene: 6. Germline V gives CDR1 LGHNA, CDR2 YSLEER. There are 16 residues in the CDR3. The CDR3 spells CASSQALTGAQETQYF. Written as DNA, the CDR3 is TGCGCCAGCAGCCAAGCCCTGACAGGGGCGCAAGAGACCCAGTACTTC.

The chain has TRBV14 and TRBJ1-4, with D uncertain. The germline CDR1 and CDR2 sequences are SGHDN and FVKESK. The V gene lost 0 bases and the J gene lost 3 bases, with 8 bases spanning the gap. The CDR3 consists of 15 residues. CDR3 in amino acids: CASSQEGGSNEKLFF. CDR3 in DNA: TGTGCCAGCAGCCAAGAAGGCGGATCTAATGAAAAACTGTTTTTT.

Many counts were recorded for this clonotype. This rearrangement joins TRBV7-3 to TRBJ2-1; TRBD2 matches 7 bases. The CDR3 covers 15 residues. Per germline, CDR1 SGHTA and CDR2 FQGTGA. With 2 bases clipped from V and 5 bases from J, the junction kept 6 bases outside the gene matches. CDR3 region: CASSLRGRADNEQFF. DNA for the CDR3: TGTGCCAGCAGCTTACGGGGGAGGGCCGACAATGAGCAGTTCTTC.

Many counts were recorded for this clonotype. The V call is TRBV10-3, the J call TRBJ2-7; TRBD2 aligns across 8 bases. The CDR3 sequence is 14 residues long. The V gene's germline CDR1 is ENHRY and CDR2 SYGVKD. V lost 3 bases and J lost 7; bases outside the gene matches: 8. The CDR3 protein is CAISDPGGSLEQYF. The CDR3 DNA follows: TGTGCCATCAGTGACCCGGGGGGGTCCTTGGAGCAGTACTTC.

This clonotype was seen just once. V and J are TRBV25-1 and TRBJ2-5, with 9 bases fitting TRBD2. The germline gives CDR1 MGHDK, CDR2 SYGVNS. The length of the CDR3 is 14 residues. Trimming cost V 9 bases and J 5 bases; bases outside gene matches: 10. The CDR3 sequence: CASARREGHETQYF. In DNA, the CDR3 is TGTGCCAGTGCTCGGCGGGAGGGCCACGAGACCCAGTACTTC.

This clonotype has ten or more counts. This CDR3 reads CAIKSEVFTEAFF. CDR3 nucleotides: TGTGCCATCAAAAGCGAGGTCTTCACTGAAGCTTTCTTT. The V and J genes are TRBV10-3 and TRBJ1-1, with unresolved D. This CDR3 comprises 13 residues. Germline CDR1 reads ENHRY; CDR2 reads SYGVKD. V lost 7 bases, J lost 4 bases, and 13 bases lay in between.

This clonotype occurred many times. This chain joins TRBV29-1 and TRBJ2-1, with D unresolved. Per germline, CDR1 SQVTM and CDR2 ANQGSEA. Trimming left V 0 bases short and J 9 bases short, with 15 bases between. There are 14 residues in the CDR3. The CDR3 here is CSVEDGWPLSEQFF. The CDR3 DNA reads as TGCAGCGTTGAAGATGGGTGGCCCTTAAGTGAGCAGTTCTTC.

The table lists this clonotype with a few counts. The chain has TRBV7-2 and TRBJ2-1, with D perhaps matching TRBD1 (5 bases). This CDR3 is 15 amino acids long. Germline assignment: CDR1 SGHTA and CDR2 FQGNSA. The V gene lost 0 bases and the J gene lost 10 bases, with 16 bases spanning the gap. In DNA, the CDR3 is TGTGCCAGCAGCTTAGCATCTTCCAGGGTCGGGGAGCAGTTCTTC. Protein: CASSLASSRVGEQFF.

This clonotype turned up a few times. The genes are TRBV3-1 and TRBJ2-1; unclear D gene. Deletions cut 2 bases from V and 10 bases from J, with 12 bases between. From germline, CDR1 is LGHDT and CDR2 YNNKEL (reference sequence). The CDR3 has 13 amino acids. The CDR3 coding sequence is TGTGCCAGCAGCCAACGGATGGAAGGAGAGCAGTTCTTC. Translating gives CASSQRMEGEQFF.

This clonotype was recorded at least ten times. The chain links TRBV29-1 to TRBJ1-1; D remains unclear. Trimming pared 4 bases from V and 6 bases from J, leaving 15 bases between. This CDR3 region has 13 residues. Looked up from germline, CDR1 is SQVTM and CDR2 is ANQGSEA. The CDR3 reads CSVGEGMMSEAFF. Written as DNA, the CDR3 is TGCAGCGTTGGGGAGGGTATGATGTCTGAAGCTTTCTTT. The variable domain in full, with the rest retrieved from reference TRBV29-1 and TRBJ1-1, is SAVISQKPSRDICQRGTSLTIQCQVDSQVTMMFWYRQQPGQSLTLIATANQGSEATYESGFVIDKFPISRPNLTFSTLTVSNMSPEDSSIYLCSVGEGMMSEAFFGQGTRLTVV.

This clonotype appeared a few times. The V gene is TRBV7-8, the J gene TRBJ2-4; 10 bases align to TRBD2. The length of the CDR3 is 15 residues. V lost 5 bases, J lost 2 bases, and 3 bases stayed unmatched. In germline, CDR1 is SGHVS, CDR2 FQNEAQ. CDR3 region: CASSPTSGSKNIQYF. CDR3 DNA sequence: TGTGCCAGCAGCCCGACTAGCGGGTCCAAAAACATTCAGTACTTC.

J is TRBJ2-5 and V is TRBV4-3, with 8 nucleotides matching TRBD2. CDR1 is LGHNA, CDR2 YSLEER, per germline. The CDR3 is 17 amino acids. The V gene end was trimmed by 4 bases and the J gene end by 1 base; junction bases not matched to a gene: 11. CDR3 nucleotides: TGCGCCAGCAGCCCCGCGGCCTCGGGAGGGCCCCAAGAGACCCAGTACTTC. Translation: CASSPAASGGPQETQYF.

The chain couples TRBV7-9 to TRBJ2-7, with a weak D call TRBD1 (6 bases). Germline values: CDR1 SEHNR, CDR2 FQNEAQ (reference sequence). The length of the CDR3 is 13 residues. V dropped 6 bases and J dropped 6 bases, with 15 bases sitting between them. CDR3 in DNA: TGTGCCAGCAGGCCTCTAGTGGGGGCCGAGCAGTACTTC. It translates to CASRPLVGAEQYF.